This record looks at one T cell receptor beta chain sequence and its context. The data were taken from a study of T cell changes during pregnancy in multiple sclerosis. TCRdb's table, derived via immunoSEQ multiplex PCR, lists solely in-frame clones and lacks some. The repertoire holds about 70,000 clones, with 94% as singletons. V was pared by 7 bases and J by 7 bases, with 16 bases between. Germline V gene lookup returns CDR1 LNHDA and CDR2 SQIVND (reference sequence). CDR3 length: 14 amino acids. The chain couples TRBV19 to TRBJ1-4; unclear D gene. The source was peripheral blood, collected in the third trimester of pregnancy. The receptor comes from a female donor with multiple sclerosis, enrolled in a pregnancy study. The CDR3 DNA reads as TGTGCCAGTAACCGCCGAACGGGGTTTGAAAAACTGTTTTTT. Translating gives CASNRRTGFEKLFF.